One and the same sample provided the 10 T cell receptor beta chains below, sequenced in a study of blood T cells in healthy people across ages. PCR was performed a second time for about 6 to 11 cycles using a sample-barcoded 5' primer and a J-beta primer mix. TCRdb analysed the 5' RACE reads with MiXCR anew, one entry per CDR3 protein. This table has about 1.7 million distinct CDR3 sequences, 28% appearing once. Sequencing used blood. These receptors originate from a woman under 40 in good health.

The chain is built from TRBV4-1 and TRBJ2-5; TRBD2 matches 11 bases. Per germline, CDR1 MGHRA and CDR2 YSYEKL. The CDR3 extends over 16 amino acids. With V trimmed by 0 bases and J by 3 bases, 3 bases remained unmatched. CDR3 sequence reads: CASSQELLAGEETQYF. The CDR3 DNA reads TGCGCCAGCAGCCAAGAGCTACTAGCGGGGGAAGAGACCCAGTACTTC.

The gene calls are TRBV29-1 and TRBJ2-2; TRBD1 matches at 10 bases. Germline values: CDR1 SQVTM, CDR2 ANQGSEA. CDR3 length: 17 amino acids. J was trimmed by 1 base and V by 1 base; bases with no gene match: 6. CDR3 DNA: TGCAGCGTTGAAGGGGGGACAGGGGAATTGAACACCGGGGAGCTGTTTTTT. Protein sequence: CSVEGGTGELNTGELFF.

This clonotype came up a few times. J is TRBJ2-5 and V is TRBV20-1; D is possibly TRBD1 or TRBD2 (5 bases each). Germline CDR1 DFQATT, CDR2 SNEGSKA (reference sequence). This CDR3 has 12 residues. V gave up 3 bases and J gave up 11 bases, with 16 bases separating them. CDR3 nucleotides: TGCAGTGCTAGCCAGGGACGAGCAGGGCAGTACTTC. Translating it yields CSASQGRAGQYF.

In its sample, this clonotype was seen a few times. The chain joins TRBV20-1 to TRBJ2-5; 8 bases are shared with TRBD2. The J segment lost 2 bases and the V segment lost 8 bases, leaving 13 bases of the junction unmatched. The germline V gene has CDR1 DFQATT and CDR2 SNEGSKA (reference sequence). The CDR3 totals 15 residues. CDR3 sequence reads: CSTGTRKRVQETQYF. In nucleotides, the CDR3 is TGCAGTACCGGGACTAGAAAGAGGGTACAAGAGACCCAGTACTTC.

This clonotype has a handful of counts. The V and J genes are TRBV9 and TRBJ2-1; 7 bases are shared with TRBD2. J lost 4 bases, V lost 3 bases, and 7 bases had no gene match. The germline V gene encodes CDR1 SGDLS and CDR2 YYNGEE. The CDR3 contains 15 residues. In nucleotides, the CDR3 is TGTGCCAGCAGCGCTGGGGCTAGCGGTTACAATGAGCAGTTCTTC. It specifies CASSAGASGYNEQFF. Variable domain in full (rest from reference TRBV9 and TRBJ2-1): DSGVTQTPKHLITATGQRVTLRCSPRSGDLSVYWYQQSLDQGLQFLIQYYNGEERAKGNILERFSAQQFPDLHSELNLSSLELGDSALYFCASSAGASGYNEQFFGPGTRLTVL.

The chain couples TRBV7-6 to TRBJ1-4, with a tentative D call TRBD1 (6 bases). The CDR3 is 14 residues long. The germline V gene encodes CDR1 SGHVS and CDR2 FNYEAQ. V was cut by 5 bases and J by 8 bases, with 15 bases left in between. The CDR3 reads CASSQGGGLEKLFF. The CDR3, as DNA: TGTGCCAGCAGCCAGGGAGGGGGTCTCGAAAAACTGTTTTTT.

V and J are TRBV7-9 and TRBJ2-1, with D maybe TRBD1 (6 bases). The ends were cut back, 0 bases at V and 8 bases at J, with 14 bases in the middle. Germline CDR1 and CDR2: SEHNR and FQNEAQ (reference sequence). CDR3 size: 15 residues. The CDR3 coding sequence is TGTGCCAGCAGCTTAGCTTCAGGGGCAGAACATGAGCAGTTCTTC. Protein product: CASSLASGAEHEQFF.

Comment on this clonotype: A clone one base away is much larger, so this may be a read error. The DNA for the CDR3 is TGCGCCAGCAGCTTAAGGATGATCACAGATACGCAGTATTTT. Its translation is CASSLRMITDTQYF. The V call is TRBV5-1, the J call TRBJ2-3; no reliable D call. Per the germline V gene, CDR1 is SGHRS and CDR2 is YFSETQ. The germline V and J ends were trimmed by 2 bases and 2 bases, with 9 bases remaining between them. This CDR3 contains 14 residues.

The chain combines TRBV5-1 with TRBJ2-7, with a weak D call TRBD2 (5 bases). V was trimmed by 3 bases and J by 3 bases, leaving 13 bases between them. The CDR3 is 14 amino acids. The germline gives CDR1 SGHRS, CDR2 YFSETQ. In nucleotides, the CDR3 is TGCGCCAGCAGCTCCCGGGAAAACGGCTACGAGCAGTACTTC. This gives the protein CASSSRENGYEQYF.

Worth noting for this clonotype: The germline gene is not matched at one end of the junction; a read error may be the cause. The chain joins TRBV12-3 or TRBV12-4 to TRBJ1-2; 9 nucleotides match TRBD1. The length of the CDR3 is 16 residues. In DNA form, the CDR3 reads TGTGCCAGCAGGTCGACAGGGGGGCCATCTAACTATGGCCACACCTTC. This sequence encodes CASRSTGGPSNYGHTF.